This T cell receptor (beta chain) was captured by sequencing in a study of blood T cell repertoires in COVID-19. The protocol was immunoSEQ multiplex PCR, while the TCRdb copy is restricted to in-frame clones and leaves out a portion. Of about 84,000 clones detected, about 86% appear once; the ten largest clones hold approximately 37%. V was pared by 0 bases and J by 1 base, with 7 bases between. Germline lookup yields CDR1 SGHNT and CDR2 YYREEE (reference sequence). The CDR3 spans 14 residues. This rearrangement joins TRBV5-4 to TRBJ2-5; TRBD2 might be the D (5 bases). This TCR came from an elderly man with active or convalescent COVID-19. Input material: peripheral blood. The CDR3 nucleotides are TGTGCCAGCAGCTTGGAAAGCGGCCAAGAGACCCAGTACTTC. Protein product: CASSLESGQETQYF.